This TCR beta chain appears in the sequencing data of a study of T cells in localized non-small cell lung cancer. TCRdb keeps only in-frame clones here, not all; method: immunoSEQ multiplex PCR. The sample carries about 11,000 clones, roughly 80% recorded once. As concerns this clone: As yet, its antigen is unknown.

General observations from the study: Appearing in adjacent lung were a median about 50 of the top 100 tumor clones. Maximal T cell clonality occurred in uninvolved adjacent lung, with tumor ranking below it.

V lost 6 bases, J lost 0 bases, and 3 bases stayed unmatched. CDR1 is MNHNS, CDR2 SASEGT, per germline. This CDR3 is built from 15 residues. The receptor was isolated from a female donor over 55 with stage II lung adenocarcinoma. The chain employs TRBV6-1 and TRBJ1-5; 9 bases line up with TRBD1. Sample: peripheral blood mononuclear cells, taken before any cancer treatment. The CDR3 sequence: CASRGGQGSNQPQHF. In DNA form, the CDR3 reads TGTGCCAGCAGGGGGGGACAGGGTAGCAATCAGCCCCAGCATTTT.